One sample yielded the 9 T cell receptor beta chains listed below, sequenced in a study of shared clonotypes between healthy human individuals. Data came from immunoSEQ multiplex PCR; TCRdb stores just in-frame clones and leaves some out. In the table there are roughly 330,000 clones, 74% of which are singletons. What was sequenced was memory CD4+ T cells sorted from blood. Specified subset: CD45RA-negative fraction. Receptors were obtained from a man younger than 40 in good health.

The gene calls are TRBV30 and TRBJ1-1; tentative D call: TRBD1 (5 bases). There are 13 residues in the CDR3. Between the trimmed V and J ends, which lost 7 bases and 4 bases, there was a span of 16 bases. Per germline, CDR1 GTSNPN and CDR2 SVGIG (reference sequence). The CDR3 is CAFIGGWGTEAFF. The CDR3 DNA is TGTGCCTTCATCGGGGGGTGGGGCACTGAAGCTTTCTTT.

The chain recombines TRBV7-8 with TRBJ2-7; TRBD1 agrees at 7 bases. After removal of 0 bases from V and 5 bases from J, the junction contained 4 bases not matched to a gene. Germline V CDR1 and CDR2: SGHVS, FQNEAQ. The CDR3 runs 14 residues. The CDR3 region is CASSLATTGDEQYF. The CDR3 DNA sequence: TGTGCCAGCAGCTTAGCAACTACAGGGGACGAGCAGTACTTC. The whole variable domain, remainder taken from reference TRBV7-8 and TRBJ2-7, is GAGVSQSPRYKVAKRGQDVALRCDPISGHVSLFWYQQALGQGPEFLTYFQNEAQLDKSGLPSDRFFAERPEGSVSTLKIQRTQQEDSAVYLCASSLATTGDEQYFGPGTRLTVT.

The chain couples TRBV6-1 to TRBJ1-1; perhaps TRBD1 as D (6 bases). V lost 7 bases and J 3 bases, leaving 12 bases between the germline ends. CDR3 size: 13 residues. Germline V gene lookup returns CDR1 MNHNS and CDR2 SASEGT. Here the CDR3 reads CASIRGAYTEAFF. The CDR3 bases are TGTGCCAGCATCAGGGGCGCCTACACTGAAGCTTTCTTT.

The chain has TRBV5-7 and TRBJ2-1, with TRBD2 matching over 10 bases. TRBV5-7 is an ORF; its function is uncertain. The CDR3 spans 16 residues. V was pared by 2 bases and J by 9 bases, with 11 bases of the junction left unmatched. CDR3 in amino acids: CASSFSRTSGVIEQFF. The CDR3 DNA reads as TGTGCCAGCAGCTTCTCGCGGACTAGCGGTGTAATTGAGCAGTTCTTC.

The V call is TRBV29-1, the J call TRBJ2-3; 8 bases are a match to TRBD1. This CDR3 has 12 residues. Germline loops: CDR1 SQVTM, CDR2 ANQGSEA. V shed 6 bases and J 1 base; nucleotides not matched to a gene: 0. CDR3 region: CSVDRGTDTQYF. CDR3 DNA: TGCAGCGTGGACAGGGGCACAGATACGCAGTATTTT.

V usage is TRBV2 and J usage is TRBJ2-1; the D is unclear. V lost 4 bases and J lost 7, with 8 bases in between. The germline V gene has CDR1 SNHLY and CDR2 FYNNEI. The CDR3 contains 12 residues. The chain's CDR3 is CASSGSANEQFF. CDR3 nucleotides: TGTGCCAGCAGTGGTTCGGCAAATGAGCAGTTCTTC.

The rearrangement links TRBV7-9 to TRBJ2-7; D possibly matches TRBD1 or TRBD2 (5 bases each). The CDR3 is 14 amino acids. From germline, CDR1 is SEHNR and CDR2 FQNEAQ (reference sequence). Between the trimmed V and J ends, which lost 2 bases and 3 bases, there was a span of 11 bases. CDR3 DNA: TGTGCCAGCAGCTTATCATTTGGGGGCTACGAGCAGTACTTC. Encoded protein: CASSLSFGGYEQYF.

This chain links TRBV15 with TRBJ1-1, with 10 bases fitting TRBD1. J was trimmed by 5 bases and V by 3 bases; bases with no gene match: 6. This CDR3 has 15 residues. CDR1 is LNHNV, CDR2 YYDKDF, per germline (reference sequence). Written as DNA, the CDR3 is TGTGCCACCAGCAGGGAGACAGGGGGCAGGACTGAAGCTTTCTTT. It translates to CATSRETGGRTEAFF.

The chain links TRBV19 to TRBJ2-7, with 8 bases that match TRBD1. Per the germline V gene, CDR1 is LNHDA and CDR2 is SQIVND (reference sequence). The CDR3 runs to 16 residues. J lost 2 bases, V lost 9 bases, and 15 bases had no gene match. The CDR3 loop reads CARQTAKTGQAYEQYF. CDR3 bases: TGTGCCAGACAAACTGCAAAAACGGGACAGGCCTACGAGCAGTACTTC.